This T cell receptor (beta chain) was sequenced for a study of post-analysis software for immune sequencing data. Study summary: Relapsing-remitting, secondary progressive and progressive-relapsing forms of multiple sclerosis all featured among disease courses. Points from the study as a whole: Same-batch samples co-clustered strongly by F measure. Those with multiple sclerosis, the patient group, showed significantly lower normalized Chao1 diversity than controls. A handful of TRBV segments were significantly more frequent in patients than in controls. TRBV5-6, TRBV5-1 and TRBV20-1 were among these segments.

Germline CDR1 and CDR2: SEHNR and FQNEAQ (reference sequence). The germline V and J ends were trimmed by 8 bases and 6 bases, with 16 bases remaining between them. The CDR3 extends over 13 amino acids. Unique molecular identifiers were carried by the TCR beta cDNA libraries. TCRdb redid the calling of the PCR reads with MiXCR, one entry per CDR3 protein. The sample has about 430,000 distinct CDR3 sequences; over 30% are singletons. As concerns this clonotype: Its antigen is not known.

What was sequenced was blood. J is TRBJ1-1 and V is TRBV7-9, with TRBD1 as a possible D gene (5 bases). This TCR was recovered from a girl aged 2-10 years with multiple sclerosis. The CDR3 DNA is TGTGCCAGCGGGCTCCCGTTCAGGGCTGAAGCTTTCTTT. Residues: CASGLPFRAEAFF.